One sample yielded the 21 T cell receptor beta chains listed below, sequenced in a study of yellow fever vaccine responses in identical twins. TCRdb reanalysed the RT-PCR reads using MiXCR and keeps one entry per CDR3 protein. The sample includes 30,000 to 40,000 distinct CDR3 sequences, almost 60% seen only once; the top ten take 4.5%. The starting material was T cells from blood (PBMCs), unsorted or a sorted subset (not recorded which), obtained before or after yellow fever vaccination (not recorded which). The receptors derive from a woman between 18 and 30 years old who received the yellow fever vaccine.

The chain employs TRBV28 and TRBJ1-1; D ambiguous. V dropped 2 bases and J dropped 12 bases, with 16 bases sitting between them. CDR3 length: 13 residues. Looked up from germline, CDR1 is MDHEN and CDR2 is SYDVKM. The DNA for the CDR3 is TGTGCCAGCAGTTTAGGGCAGGTGGTGAAAACTTTCTTT. Translated: CASSLGQVVKTFF.

This chain uses TRBV19 with TRBJ2-1, with D perhaps matching TRBD2 (6 bases). Trimming shortened V by 3 bases and J by 9 bases, and 6 bases separated the two germline ends. The CDR3 runs 11 residues. CDR1 LNHDA and CDR2 SQIVND come from the germline V gene (reference sequence). The CDR3 region is CASSMRGEQFF. CDR3 DNA: TGTGCCAGTAGTATGCGGGGTGAGCAGTTCTTC. Full variable domain (outside the CDR3, taken from reference TRBV19 and TRBJ2-1): DGGITQSPKYLFRKEGQNVTLSCEQNLNHDAMYWYRQDPGQGLRLIYYSQIVNDFQKGDIAEGYSVSREKKESFPLTVTSAQKNPTAFYLCASSMRGEQFFGPGTRLTVL.

This clonotype was detected once. The chain has TRBV23-1 and TRBJ2-1; D is unclear. TRBV23-1 is recorded as an ORF, its role being uncertain. CDR3 length equals 11 residues. V shed 6 bases and J shed 8 bases, with 8 bases lying between them. The DNA of the CDR3 is TGCGCCAGCAGCCGGCTGGATGAGCAGTTCTTC. Translating it yields CASSRLDEQFF.

This clonotype was counted only a few times. V is TRBV2 and J is TRBJ1-6; TRBD1 might be the D (5 bases). The CDR3 extends over 13 amino acids. Per the germline V gene, CDR1 is SNHLY and CDR2 is FYNNEI. V was cut by 6 bases and J by 7 bases, with 10 bases left in between. The CDR3 loop reads CASRGRLNSPLHF. DNA for the CDR3: TGTGCCAGCAGGGGACGGCTCAATTCACCCCTCCACTTT.

The chain links TRBV18 to TRBJ2-2; D remains ambiguous. The V and J ends lost 5 bases and 0 bases respectively, with 10 bases between them. The CDR3 is 15 amino acids. The germline V gene has CDR1 KGHSH and CDR2 LQKENI. CDR3 region: CASSIRRSNTGELFF. CDR3 coding DNA: TGTGCCAGCTCAATCCGACGGTCGAACACCGGGGAGCTGTTTTTT.

This clonotype was seen a few times. For the CDR3, the DNA is TGTGCCAGCAGCTTGATGGTAGCGGGGAACACCGGGGAGCTGTTTTTT. Its translation is CASSLMVAGNTGELFF. V gene TRBV5-5 combines with J gene TRBJ2-2; the match to TRBD2 covers 7 bases. The length of the CDR3 is 16 residues. Per germline, CDR1 SGHKS and CDR2 YYEKEE (reference sequence). Trimming at V came to 1 base and at J to 1 base, leaving 4 bases not matched to a gene.

The chain combines TRBV11-1 with TRBJ2-7; possibly TRBD1 for D (6 bases). The CDR3 is 17 residues long. Trimming left V 1 base short and J 0 bases short, with 16 bases between. Germline values: CDR1 SGHAT, CDR2 FQDESV (reference sequence). The CDR3 nucleotides read TGTGCCAGCAGCTTAGGTAATACAGGGCTCAGCTCCTACGAGCAGTACTTC. This codes for CASSLGNTGLSSYEQYF.

This clonotype was detected a few times. The chain carries TRBV20-1 and TRBJ1-5; 8 bases line up with TRBD1. This CDR3 is 17 amino acids long. J gave up 6 bases and V 2 bases, and 15 bases lay outside the gene matches. The germline V gene has CDR1 DFQATT and CDR2 SNEGSKA (reference sequence). The DNA of the CDR3 is TGCAGTGCTAGAATCCCCCCGTCCCAGGGGGCGTCTCAGCCCCAGCATTTT. Translating gives CSARIPPSQGASQPQHF.

There are a few counts of this clonotype. This chain joins TRBV29-1 and TRBJ2-5; D not resolved. Germline CDR1 is SQVTM and CDR2 is ANQGSEA. Trimming cost V 7 bases and J 3 bases, with 3 bases left between them. This CDR3 spans 9 amino acids. CDR3 sequence reads: CSDEETQYF. The CDR3 nucleotides read TGCAGCGACGAAGAGACCCAGTACTTC.

The chain couples TRBV4-3 to TRBJ2-5; 9 nucleotides align to TRBD2. The CDR3 loop spans 16 amino acids. Germline values: CDR1 LGHNA, CDR2 YSLEER. The ends lost 1 base at V and 5 bases at J; junction bases unmatched: 8. The CDR3 region is CASSQVGPSGVETQYF. The CDR3 nucleotides are TGCGCCAGCAGCCAAGTAGGGCCTAGCGGGGTGGAGACCCAGTACTTC.

The chain has TRBV2 and TRBJ2-2, with 9 bases that match TRBD1. The ends lost 4 bases at V and 2 bases at J; junction bases unmatched: 2. CDR3 length: 15 residues. Germline V gene sequence: CDR1 SNHLY, CDR2 FYNNEI. This CDR3 reads CASSGDRVNTGELFF. The CDR3 DNA is TGTGCCAGCAGTGGGGACAGGGTTAACACCGGGGAGCTGTTTTTT.

V gene TRBV2 combines with J gene TRBJ1-5; D perhaps matches TRBD1 (5 bases). The CDR3 is 14 amino acids. The germline V gene encodes CDR1 SNHLY and CDR2 FYNNEI. V lost 6 bases and J 11 bases, leaving 20 bases between the germline ends. CDR3 region: CASRGNTGLSAQHF. Written as DNA, the CDR3 is TGTGCCAGCAGGGGCAACACAGGCCTCTCTGCCCAGCATTTT.

The chain uses TRBV29-1 and TRBJ2-5; D ambiguous. Trimming stripped 4 bases from V and 3 bases from J, with 9 bases between. Germline-derived CDR1 and CDR2 are SQVTM and ANQGSEA. The CDR3 has 12 residues. CDR3 nucleotides: TGCAGCGTTGTAGGAGAAGAAGAGACCCAGTACTTC. Encoded protein: CSVVGEEETQYF.

This chain links TRBV21-1 with TRBJ2-2. TRBV21-1 is tagged as a pseudogene. The CDR3 runs 14 residues. The CDR3 DNA follows: TGTGCCAGCAGCAACTCCGAGCACACCGGGGAGCTGTTTTTT. Translating it yields CASSNSEHTGELFF.

Regarding this clonotype: The junction departs from germline at one end; a sequencing error may be responsible. This chain links TRBV5-1 with TRBJ2-7; no clear D gene. Germline V gene data show CDR1 as SGHRS and CDR2 as YFSETQ. The CDR3 loop spans 14 amino acids. The CDR3 DNA reads TGCGCCAGCAGCTTGGAGACGCTCATTTACGCGCAGTACTTC. Its protein product is CASSLETLIYAQYF.

The chain carries TRBV23-1 and TRBJ1-2, with a possible D match to TRBD1 (6 bases). TRBV23-1 is treated as an ORF (open reading frame) with a function not yet certain. V was cut by 7 bases and J by 7 bases, with 22 bases left in between. This CDR3 contains 15 residues. The CDR3 region is CASKQTHRVLSGYTF. CDR3 in DNA: TGCGCCAGCAAGCAAACCCACAGGGTCCTCTCTGGCTACACCTTC.

This sequence joins TRBV28 and TRBJ1-1; no definite D call. Trimming cost V 5 bases and J 11 bases, with 12 bases left between them. The CDR3 spans 11 residues. Germline V gene lookup returns CDR1 MDHEN and CDR2 SYDVKM. The CDR3 coding sequence is TGTGCCAGCAGTGGCTTAGAAAGGGCTTTCTTT. Translation gives CASSGLERAFF.

This clonotype was observed a few times. The V gene is TRBV6-2 or TRBV6-3, the J gene TRBJ2-1, with 9 bases identical to TRBD2. The CDR3 covers 18 residues. The germline CDR1 and CDR2 sequences are MNHEY and SVGEGT. The V gene end was trimmed by 0 bases and the J gene end by 7 bases; junction bases not matched to a gene: 13. In DNA, the CDR3 is TGTGCCAGCAGTTACTCTGCGGCGGGAGGGCCCTCGTTGAATGAGCAGTTCTTC. This sequence encodes CASSYSAAGGPSLNEQFF.

This rearrangement joins TRBV12-3 or TRBV12-4 to TRBJ1-6; D gene unclear. V lost 8 bases, J lost 5 bases, and 10 bases lay in between. This CDR3 comprises 13 residues. CDR3 sequence (DNA): TGTGCCAGCCAGGAACACCATAATTCACCCCTCCACTTT. This translates into CASQEHHNSPLHF.

The count of this clonotype is one. The chain combines TRBV10-3 with TRBJ2-7; the D gene is possibly TRBD1 (5 bases). Germline CDR1 is ENHRY and CDR2 is SYGVKD. The CDR3 covers 13 residues. V was trimmed by 8 bases and J by 0 bases, leaving 11 bases between them. CDR3 in amino acids: CAIVGDSSYEQYF. As DNA, the CDR3 is TGTGCCATCGTGGGCGACAGCTCCTACGAGCAGTACTTC.

This clonotype was seen just once. V and J are TRBV2 and TRBJ2-7; D gene unclear. The length of the CDR3 is 14 residues. Germline V gene sequence: CDR1 SNHLY, CDR2 FYNNEI. V lost 4 bases to trimming and J lost 0 bases, with 10 bases between them. The CDR3 loop is CASSGRAGSYEQYV. For the CDR3, the DNA is TGTGCCAGCAGTGGAAGGGCCGGCTCCTACGAGCAGTACGTC.